The sequence of this T cell receptor beta chain was determined in a study of blood T cell repertoires in COVID-19. Study-level information: Samples taken during acute and convalescent COVID-19 were collected in the United States, Italy and Spain. Nucleic acid was either cDNA or gDNA, and it came from T cells, B-cell-depleted T cells, or PBMCs.

With V trimmed by 0 bases and J by 3 bases, 2 bases remained unmatched. The CDR3 sequence is 16 residues long. The germline V gene has CDR1 SEHNR and CDR2 FQNEAQ (reference sequence). Authors' data handling: Counts of nucleated cells, estimated from reference gene primer amplification, were obtained. Sequenced by immunoSEQ multiplex PCR; TCRdb stores in-frame clones only, minus some. D and trimming were read from the DNA, whereas the V and J calls and clone size are those reported in that table. The sample consists of 100,000 to 120,000 clones, around three quarters of them appearing once. This clone is a singleton in its sample.

The specimen sequenced was peripheral blood. This clonotype originated in a woman aged 55-69 years with acute or convalescent COVID-19. The gene calls are TRBV7-9 and TRBJ1-3; 10 bases fit TRBD1. CDR3 sequence: CASSLAGTGDGNTIYF. CDR3 in DNA: TGTGCCAGCAGCTTAGCCGGGACAGGGGATGGAAACACCATATATTTT.